These T cell receptor beta chains were read from a single sample in a study of cytomegalovirus exposure and HLA in healthy donors. Profiling relied on immunoSEQ multiplex PCR, and the TCRdb table lists in-frame clones only, not all of them. The data show some 130,000 clones, 66% seen once. Input material: PBMCs. The receptors were gathered from a human donor in good health. CDR3s include the opening cysteine and the closing phenylalanine or tryptophan. The order of the fields is clone size, D gene, V gene, J gene, CDR3 protein, CDR3 DNA. The D gene is left open where the match is weak. The size field is filled for only some rows; it gives once, few, many or a size class.

size: .; D: .; V: TRBV5-1; J: TRBJ2-7; CDR3: CASSWAGTGNEQYF; DNA: TGCGCCAGCAGCTGGGCCGGTACCGGGAACGAGCAGTACTTC
size: .; D: .; V: TRBV13; J: TRBJ2-6; CDR3: CASIPAGANVLTF; DNA: TGTGCCAGCATCCCAGCTGGGGCCAACGTCCTGACTTTC
size: .; D: .; V: TRBV7-2; J: TRBJ2-7; CDR3: CASSFSGVRSYEQYF; DNA: TGTGCCAGCAGCTTCTCGGGAGTCCGCTCCTACGAGCAGTACTTC
size: .; D: TRBD2; V: TRBV5-1; J: TRBJ2-5; CDR3: CASSPGGGETQYF; DNA: TGCGCCAGCAGCCCCGGCGGGGGAGAGACCCAGTACTTC
size: .; D: .; V: TRBV25-1; J: TRBJ1-3; CDR3: CASSESAPGISGNTIYF; DNA: TGTGCCAGCAGTGAATCCGCCCCAGGGATCTCTGGAAACACCATATATTTT
size: .; D: TRBD1; V: TRBV5-4; J: TRBJ1-2; CDR3: CASSVRQGANYGYTF; DNA: TGTGCCAGCAGCGTTCGACAGGGGGCCAACTATGGCTACACCTTC
size: .; D: .; V: TRBV7-9; J: TRBJ2-7; CDR3: CASSPRGQRGYEQYF; DNA: TGTGCCAGCAGCCCCAGGGGCCAGCGGGGCTACGAGCAGTACTTC
size: .; D: .; V: TRBV6-5; J: TRBJ2-1; CDR3: CASSYSLAANNEQFF; DNA: TGTGCCAGCAGTTACTCGTTAGCGGCCAACAATGAGCAGTTCTTC
size: .; D: TRBD2; V: TRBV27; J: TRBJ2-7; CDR3: CASSSLMTSGSDEQYF; DNA: TGTGCCAGCAGTTCACTAATGACTAGCGGGAGTGACGAGCAGTACTTC
size: .; D: TRBD2; V: TRBV28; J: TRBJ2-3; CDR3: CASRVAGDSDTQYF; DNA: TGTGCCAGCAGGGTCGCGGGAGACTCAGATACGCAGTATTTT
size: .; D: .; V: TRBV7-2; J: TRBJ2-5; CDR3: CASSSQGVGETQYF; DNA: TGTGCCAGCAGCTCGCAAGGGGTCGGCGAGACCCAGTACTTC
size: .; D: .; V: TRBV7-6; J: TRBJ2-5; CDR3: CASSLVVFDPLGETQYF; DNA: TGTGCCAGCAGCTTAGTGGTGTTTGACCCACTCGGGGAGACCCAGTACTTC
size: few; D: TRBD1; V: TRBV28; J: TRBJ2-5; CDR3: CASTLGQARETQYF; DNA: TGTGCCAGCACCCTGGGACAGGCCCGGGAGACCCAGTACTTC
size: .; D: .; V: TRBV28; J: TRBJ2-7; CDR3: CAITGSPSYEQYF; DNA: TGTGCCATAACAGGGTCCCCCTCCTACGAGCAGTACTTC
size: .; D: TRBD2; V: TRBV7-9; J: TRBJ2-3; CDR3: CASSLRAGGPDTQYF; DNA: TGTGCCAGCAGCTTAAGGGCGGGAGGGCCAGATACGCAGTATTTT
size: few; D: .; V: TRBV6-5; J: TRBJ2-7; CDR3: CASSYSIRVESEQYF; DNA: TGTGCCAGCAGTTACTCGATCAGGGTTGAGAGCGAGCAGTACTTC
size: .; D: TRBD1; V: TRBV7-9; J: TRBJ2-7; CDR3: CASSDPGTGGYEQYF; DNA: TGTGCCAGCAGCGACCCCGGGACAGGGGGGTACGAGCAGTACTTC
size: .; D: TRBD1; V: TRBV2; J: TRBJ2-5; CDR3: CASTGQGAGSQETQYF; DNA: TGTGCCAGCACCGGACAGGGCGCGGGGTCACAAGAGACCCAGTACTTC
size: few; D: TRBD2; V: TRBV7-9; J: TRBJ2-1; CDR3: CASSSGLAGANEQFF; DNA: TGTGCCAGCAGCTCTGGACTAGCGGGAGCGAATGAGCAGTTCTTC
size: .; D: .; V: TRBV28; J: TRBJ2-7; CDR3: CASILTLIGGRSSYEQYF; DNA: TGTGCCAGCATTTTGACTCTCATAGGGGGTCGGAGCTCCTACGAGCAGTACTTC
size: .; D: TRBD2; V: TRBV19; J: TRBJ2-2; CDR3: CASCLAGAGELFF; DNA: TGTGCCAGTTGTTTAGCGGGAGCCGGGGAGCTGTTTTTT
size: .; D: .; V: TRBV4-1; J: TRBJ1-1; CDR3: CASSQDPFSGTEAFF; DNA: TGCGCCAGCAGCCAAGACCCGTTCTCCGGGACTGAAGCTTTCTTT
size: .; D: TRBD1; V: TRBV18; J: TRBJ1-5; CDR3: CASSSGTGGFSNQPQHF; DNA: TGTGCCAGCTCGTCCGGGACAGGGGGCTTCAGCAATCAGCCCCAGCATTTT
size: once; D: .; V: TRBV5-1; J: TRBJ2-3; CDR3: CASSLDVEPSGTDTQYF; DNA: TGCGCCAGCAGCTTGGACGTGGAGCCTAGCGGCACAGATACGCAGTATTTT
size: .; D: TRBD2; V: TRBV6-6; J: TRBJ2-2; CDR3: CASTGREGRTGELFF; DNA: TGTGCCAGCACTGGGAGGGAGGGCCGTACCGGGGAGCTGTTTTTT
size: .; D: TRBD1; V: TRBV27; J: TRBJ2-7; CDR3: CASSPRAGGVEQYF; DNA: TGTGCCAGCAGTCCTCGGGCAGGGGGCGTCGAGCAGTACTTC
size: few; D: TRBD1; V: TRBV10-3; J: TRBJ2-7; CDR3: CAISESETGIYEQYF; DNA: TGTGCCATCAGTGAGTCCGAGACAGGGATCTACGAGCAGTACTTC
size: once; D: TRBD2; V: TRBV7-9; J: TRBJ2-2; CDR3: CASSLGLAGMNTGELFF; DNA: TGTGCCAGCAGCTTAGGTCTAGCGGGAATGAACACCGGGGAGCTGTTTTTT
size: .; D: TRBD2; V: TRBV18; J: TRBJ2-7; CDR3: CASLAGAGPYEQYF; DNA: TGTGCCAGCTTGGCGGGAGCGGGTCCCTACGAGCAGTACTTC
size: .; D: TRBD1; V: TRBV5-8; J: TRBJ1-2; CDR3: CASSVGRQGLYYGYTF; DNA: TGTGCCAGCAGCGTTGGCCGACAGGGGCTCTACTATGGCTACACCTTC
size: .; D: .; V: TRBV14; J: TRBJ2-7; CDR3: CASSHIRQDSVYEQYF; DNA: TGTGCCAGCAGTCACATTAGACAGGATAGTGTATACGAGCAGTACTTC
size: .; D: TRBD2; V: TRBV5-4; J: TRBJ2-5; CDR3: CASSSRTSGRVQETQYF; DNA: TGTGCCAGCAGCTCTCGGACTAGCGGGAGAGTCCAAGAGACCCAGTACTTC
size: once; D: .; V: TRBV2; J: TRBJ2-3; CDR3: CAPGGAGTQYF; DNA: TGTGCCCCCGGAGGGGCCGGTACGCAGTATTTT
size: once; D: .; V: TRBV28; J: TRBJ2-1; CDR3: CASSLRQGRFSHEQFF; DNA: TGTGCCAGCAGTTTAAGGCAGGGTCGTTTTTCCCATGAGCAGTTCTTC
size: .; D: .; V: TRBV10-3; J: TRBJ1-2; CDR3: CAIKPRDYGYTF; DNA: TGTGCCATCAAACCCAGGGACTATGGCTACACCTTC
size: .; D: TRBD2; V: TRBV6-1; J: TRBJ2-3; CDR3: CASSDRISGITDTQYF; DNA: TGTGCCAGCAGTGACAGAATTAGCGGGATCACAGATACGCAGTATTTT
size: .; D: .; V: TRBV19; J: TRBJ1-5; CDR3: CASGGQSNQPQHF; DNA: TGTGCCAGTGGAGGGCAGAGCAATCAGCCCCAGCATTTT
size: .; D: .; V: TRBV7-2; J: TRBJ1-1; CDR3: CASSLFPGGDTEAFF; DNA: TGTGCCAGCAGCTTATTTCCAGGAGGGGACACTGAAGCTTTCTTT
size: .; D: TRBD2; V: TRBV9; J: TRBJ2-2; CDR3: CASRKPGLASTGELFF; DNA: TGTGCCAGCAGAAAGCCGGGACTAGCGAGTACCGGGGAGCTGTTTTTT